This T cell receptor (beta chain) was profiled in a study of CD8+CD57+ T cells in acquired aplastic anemia. Study-wide background: The mean DNA yield obtained from sorted CD4+ and CD8+ cells came to around 3 ug. Study-wide points: Patients and healthy controls showed no significant CD8+ Simpson's diversity difference.

Both TCR beta VDJ combination and CDR3 sequence profiling were carried out. Genomic DNA was the template for this profiling. TCRdb reanalysed the reads using MiXCR and keeps one entry per CDR3 protein. The table has under 150,000 distinct CDR3 sequences, almost 40% seen once. Before being chosen for sequencing, patients had shown CD8+CD57+ cell expansion by flow cytometry. Every patient had severe acquired aplastic anemia. Blood sampling was performed on the patients, and none of them had received therapy by then. As regards this clonotype: Its antigen is unidentified. Because it lacks the conserved phenylalanine or tryptophan at the end, this CDR3 is likely a read error.

Per germline, CDR1 MRHNA and CDR2 SNTAGT. V lost 11 bases to trimming and J lost 3 bases; unmatched junction nucleotides: 7. The CDR3 is 13 amino acids. The J gene is TRBJ2-7, the V gene TRBV6-4, with TRBD1 matching over 10 bases. Sequencing used sorted CD4+, CD8+, or CD8+CD57+ T cells (not recorded which) from PBMCs. The TCR was taken from a human donor with aplastic anemia. The CDR3, as DNA: TGTGCCTGCTCCCGGGACAGGGGCTACGAGCAGTACTCC. Its protein product is CACSRDRGYEQYS.